What follows are 2 T cell receptor beta chains derived from one specimen sequenced in a study of PD-L1 blockade in urothelial cancer. Data came from immunoSEQ multiplex PCR; TCRdb stores just in-frame clones and leaves some out. Found here are approximately 79,000 clones, about 85% of them singletons; the top ten hold approximately 6%. The sample in question was PBMCs, obtained around atezolizumab (anti-PD-L1) treatment. These receptors were collected from a woman aged 65 to 85 with urothelial cancer.

The chain links TRBV5-5 to TRBJ1-2, with D possibly TRBD1 on 6 matching bases. V lost 1 base, J lost 1 base, and 8 bases lay in between. Looked up from germline, CDR1 is SGHKS and CDR2 is YYEKEE (reference sequence). The CDR3 is 14 residues long. CDR3 nucleotides: TGTGCCAGCAGCTTGACGGGACATAACTATGGCTACACCTTC. Residues: CASSLTGHNYGYTF.

This clone was observed a few times. V usage is TRBV2 and J usage is TRBJ2-7; tentatively, D is TRBD2 (5 bases). The CDR3 runs to 14 residues. Germline CDR1 is SNHLY and CDR2 is FYNNEI. V lost 4 bases and J lost 3, with 13 bases in between. The CDR3: CASSGVDGLYEQYF. CDR3 DNA sequence: TGTGCCAGCAGTGGTGTGGACGGACTCTACGAGCAGTACTTC.